This T cell receptor (beta chain) is from a study of blood T cell repertoires in COVID-19 (dated by TCRdb to 2018 to 2020). As for the study more broadly: The collaborator samples originated in the United States, Italy and Spain and spanned the acute and convalescent phases of COVID-19. The prospective study material was composed of cDNA or gDNA derived from T cells, B-cell-depleted T cells, or PBMCs. The sample metadata nearly always contained a de-identified subject ID, COVID-19 status, age in years and sex. Where available, HLA class I and class II types were obtained from metadata supplied by the sample provider rather than from assay-based typing. Deeply sampled blood TCRbeta repertoires from subjects exposed to, actively infected with, or recovered from COVID-19 were included in the dataset. Samples were obtained from the ongoing ImmuneRACE study (first 160 participants) and from 950 to 1,500 subjects provided by 6 global collaborators. A freely available public database, intended as a resource for researchers studying the immune response to SARS-CoV-2, is where the repertoires were released. Beyond this particular receptor, the publication reports: The quantity of clinical and demographic metadata differed by source and by participant and was supplied without curation.

Regarding this clone: Its binding antigen is unknown. There are no base qualities to consult, and no much larger clone falls within one base.

Participants in the prospective study were enrolled through a virtual design, were aged about 18 to 90 years, and lived in approximately 24 United States geographic areas. In the prospective study, participants were assigned to cohorts based on the clinical history participants reported in a screening survey and a study questionnaire. Each participant in the prospective study had whole blood, serum and a nasopharyngeal or oropharyngeal swab collected by mobile phlebotomists. Over an approximately 2-month period, participants in the prospective study had the option of providing additional blood draws and questionnaires. Prospective study blood samples were shipped either frozen or at room temperature before DNA extraction. TCRbeta CDR3 regions were amplified from genomic DNA using the immunoSEQ Assay, a bias-controlled multiplex PCR. As for the authors' bioinformatics: Within the assay, amplification of reference gene primers was used to estimate how many nucleated cells each sample contained. To quantify the absolute abundance of each unique TCRbeta CDR3 rearrangement, sequence reads were collapsed and filtered. For each sample, productive Simpson clonality was calculated by taking the square root of Simpson's diversity index across productive rearrangements. What TCRdb holds here is the immuneACCESS table cut down to in-frame rearrangements. Part of the clones is not present; checked against another copy, under half of the missing clones reflect an unresolved V gene, and the others are unexplained. From that table come the V and J calls and clone size; the DNA was used to work out D and trimming. The sample table lists 150,000 to 200,000 clones, roughly three quarters of them with a count of one. The ten largest clones represent roughly a sixth of the sample.

Sequenced material: PBMCs or T cells enriched from blood (not recorded which). The receptor was isolated from a woman aged 45-65 years with acute COVID-19.

The encoded CDR3 is CASSEATGVEEKLFF. The DNA sequence is given as TGTGCCAGCAGTGAGGCAACAGGGGTCGAGGAAAAACTGTTTTTT. The sequence links TRBV2 to TRBJ1-4, and 7 junctional nucleotides match TRBD1. The CDR3, cysteine through phenylalanine, is 15 amino acids long. Only CDR3 DNA is held: 45 bases, read in frame from base 1. Clipping removes 3 bases from V and 8 bases from J, with 9 as the unmatched junction base count. From a lookup of the germline V gene, CDR1 and CDR2 are SNHLY and FYNNEI.